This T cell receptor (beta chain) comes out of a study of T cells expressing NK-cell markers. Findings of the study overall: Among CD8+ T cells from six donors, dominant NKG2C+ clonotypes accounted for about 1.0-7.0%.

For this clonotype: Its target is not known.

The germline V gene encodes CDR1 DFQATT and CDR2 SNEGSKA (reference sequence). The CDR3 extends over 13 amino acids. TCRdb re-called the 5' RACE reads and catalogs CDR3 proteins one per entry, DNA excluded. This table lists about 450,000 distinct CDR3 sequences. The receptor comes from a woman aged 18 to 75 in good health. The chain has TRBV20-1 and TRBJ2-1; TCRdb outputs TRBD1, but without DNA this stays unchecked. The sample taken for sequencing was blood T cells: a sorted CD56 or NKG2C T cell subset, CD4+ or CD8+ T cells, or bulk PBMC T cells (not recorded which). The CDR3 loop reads CSAREKGWNEQFF.